The clone carrying this T cell receptor (beta chain) was recorded only once. Its antigen is unknown. TCRdb's copy holds only in-frame clones and misses some; the assay was immunoSEQ multiplex PCR. The sample includes just under 65,000 clones, 75% to 95% seen only once; the top ten take less than 6%. Peripheral blood came from all dose cohorts at three timepoints. The CDR3 sequence is 16 residues long. V lost 0 bases to trimming and J lost 3 bases, with 15 bases between them. In germline, CDR1 is SGHAT, CDR2 FQNNGV. This sample is part of a study of OX40 agonist ivuxolimab in advanced cancers. Study conclusions and caveats: At 0.1 to 3.0 mg/kg, CD4+ and CD8+ blood T cells expanded clonally by week 6. Expansion of clones was among the lowest in partial responders at 0.1-3.0 mg/kg. CD8+ T cells showed, on average, more clonal expansion than CD4+ cells.

This sequence was found in an adult with an advanced solid tumor such as melanoma, head and neck, liver or kidney cancer. The chain joins TRBV11-2 to TRBJ2-7; D ambiguous. Sequenced material: CD4+ or CD8+ T cells sorted from blood, taken in a trial of the OX40 agonist ivuxolimab. CDR3 DNA: TGTGCCAGCAGCTTAGACCGCTCCAGCCTGGGCTACGAGCAGTACTTC. This gives the protein CASSLDRSSLGYEQYF.